This T cell receptor beta chain came from a study of cytomegalovirus exposure and HLA in healthy donors. Study results and limitations: TCR sequences were mostly rare, though some public TCRs occurred in many donors.

Turning to this clone: The target antigen is unknown.

Sequenced by immunoSEQ multiplex PCR; TCRdb stores in-frame clones only, minus some. The sample holds some 240,000 clones; over 80% are singletons and the top ten take around 5.5%. Material: PBMCs. This sequence originates from a woman younger than 35 in good health and CMV-seronegative.

This CDR3 is CSGGTGNVYGYTF. CDR3 nucleotide sequence: TGCAGCGGCGGGACAGGGAACGTCTATGGCTACACCTTC. V gene TRBV29-1 combines with J gene TRBJ1-2; TRBD1 agrees at 9 bases. The CDR3 runs 13 residues. Germline loops: CDR1 SQVTM, CDR2 ANQGSEA. Germline trimming cut 7 bases from V and 4 bases from J; bases unmatched to any gene: 7.